Presented here are 4 T cell receptor beta chains from one specimen sequenced in a study of regulatory T cells in long-lasting Graves disease. The TCR beta library used iRepertoire HTBI primers with Arm-PCR amplification of CDR3. Via MiXCR, TCRdb re-called the multiplex PCR reads, giving one row per CDR3 protein. This sample carries hundreds of thousands of distinct CDR3 sequences, 15% to 20% of them seen once, and the ten largest clones take 18%. Time point described: newly diagnosed GD, antithyroid drugs for less than 3 months. Generation of the TCR library employed RNA extracted from PBMCs. The same data also went into a second study, on T cells in Graves' hyperthyroidism and ophthalmopathy.

The input for sequencing was peripheral blood mononuclear cells (PBMCs), taken at new diagnosis, from a patient treated with antithyroid drugs. The receptors here all came from a woman aged 30 to 39 with Graves disease.

At least ten counts were recorded for this clonotype. The chain combines TRBV12-3 or TRBV12-4 with TRBJ1-2; weak D call: TRBD1 (5 bases). V dropped 1 base and J dropped 1 base, with 13 bases sitting between them. CDR3 length: 16 amino acids. The CDR3: CASSLVYAGINYGYTF. CDR3 nucleotides: TGTGCCAGCAGTTTAGTTTACGCAGGGATTAACTATGGCTACACCTTC.

This clonotype was detected many times. The genes are TRBV12-3 or TRBV12-4 and TRBJ1-1, with no clear D. V was pared by 3 bases and J by 1 base, with 9 bases between. This CDR3 contains 14 residues. In nucleotides, the CDR3 is TGTGCCAGCAGTTTCAAAGAACAGAACACTGAAGCTTTCTTT. Residues: CASSFKEQNTEAFF.

There are many counts of this clonotype. The rearrangement joins TRBV30 to TRBJ2-2; D not resolved. The CDR3 sequence is 14 residues long. Trimming took 0 bases from V and 6 from J, leaving 11 bases between them. Germline V CDR1 and CDR2: GTSNPN, SVGIG (reference sequence). CDR3 DNA sequence: TGTGCCTGGAGTGTACTCCTAAGCTCCGGGGAGCTGTTTTTT. Its protein is CAWSVLLSSGELFF.

This clonotype has at least ten counts. V usage is TRBV20-1 and J usage is TRBJ1-1; D not certain. V gave up 6 bases and J gave up 3 bases, with 14 bases separating them. Germline V gene data show CDR1 as DFQATT and CDR2 as SNEGSKA (reference sequence). The CDR3 totals 13 residues. The CDR3, as DNA: TGCAGTGCCTCGGCAAAGCCATACACTGAAGCTTTCTTT. Translation gives CSASAKPYTEAFF.